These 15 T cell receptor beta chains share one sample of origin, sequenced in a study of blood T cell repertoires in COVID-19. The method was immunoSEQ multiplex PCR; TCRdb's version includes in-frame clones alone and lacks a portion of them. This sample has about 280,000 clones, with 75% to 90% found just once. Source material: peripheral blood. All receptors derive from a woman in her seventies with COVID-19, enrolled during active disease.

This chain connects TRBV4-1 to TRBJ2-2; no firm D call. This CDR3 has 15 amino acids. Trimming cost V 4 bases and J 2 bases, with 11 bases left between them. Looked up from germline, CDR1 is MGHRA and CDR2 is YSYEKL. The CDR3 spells CASSRVGLNTGELFF. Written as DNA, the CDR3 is TGCGCCAGCAGCCGAGTCGGTCTCAACACCGGGGAGCTGTTTTTT.

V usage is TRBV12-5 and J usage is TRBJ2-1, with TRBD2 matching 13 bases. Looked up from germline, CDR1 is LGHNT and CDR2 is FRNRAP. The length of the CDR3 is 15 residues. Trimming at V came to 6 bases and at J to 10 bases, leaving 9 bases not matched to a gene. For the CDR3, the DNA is TGTGCTAGTGGCCCGACTAGCGGGGGGCCAGGGGAGCAGTTCTTC. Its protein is CASGPTSGGPGEQFF.

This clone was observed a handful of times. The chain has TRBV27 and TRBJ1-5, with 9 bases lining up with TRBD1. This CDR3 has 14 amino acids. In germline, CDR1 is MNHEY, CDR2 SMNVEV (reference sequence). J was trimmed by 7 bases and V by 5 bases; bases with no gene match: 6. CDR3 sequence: CASSAGTGYQPQHF. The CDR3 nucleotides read TGTGCCAGCAGTGCTGGGACAGGGTACCAGCCCCAGCATTTT.

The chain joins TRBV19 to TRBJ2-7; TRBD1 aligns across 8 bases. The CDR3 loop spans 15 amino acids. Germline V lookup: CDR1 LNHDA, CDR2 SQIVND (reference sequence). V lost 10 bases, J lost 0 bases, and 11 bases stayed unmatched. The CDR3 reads CATQGADSSSYEQYF. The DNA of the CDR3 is TGTGCCACCCAGGGGGCGGATAGTAGCTCCTACGAGCAGTACTTC.

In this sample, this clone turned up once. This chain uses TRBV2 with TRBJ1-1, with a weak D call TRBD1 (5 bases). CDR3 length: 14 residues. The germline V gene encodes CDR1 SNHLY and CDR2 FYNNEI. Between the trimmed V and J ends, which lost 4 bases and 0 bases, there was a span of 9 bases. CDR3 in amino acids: CASSGGPVNTEAFF. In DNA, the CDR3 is TGTGCCAGCAGTGGGGGCCCGGTGAACACTGAAGCTTTCTTT.

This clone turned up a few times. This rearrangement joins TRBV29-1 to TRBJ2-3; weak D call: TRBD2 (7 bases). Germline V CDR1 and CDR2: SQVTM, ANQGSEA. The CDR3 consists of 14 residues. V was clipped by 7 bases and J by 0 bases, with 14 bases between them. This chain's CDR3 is CSAPAGASTDTQYF. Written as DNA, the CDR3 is TGCAGCGCCCCCGCGGGGGCTAGCACAGATACGCAGTATTTT.

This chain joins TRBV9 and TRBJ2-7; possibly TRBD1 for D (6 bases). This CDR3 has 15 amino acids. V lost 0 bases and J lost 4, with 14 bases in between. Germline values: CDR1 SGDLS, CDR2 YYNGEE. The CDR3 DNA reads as TGTGCCAGCAGCGTAGGTGGGGGCTTGGATTACGAGCAGTACTTC. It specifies CASSVGGGLDYEQYF.

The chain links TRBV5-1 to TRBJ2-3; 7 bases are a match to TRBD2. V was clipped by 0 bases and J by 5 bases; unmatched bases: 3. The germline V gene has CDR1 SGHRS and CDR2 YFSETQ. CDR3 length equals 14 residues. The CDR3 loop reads CASSLGREGDTQYF. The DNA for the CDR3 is TGCGCCAGCAGCTTGGGTAGGGAGGGAGATACGCAGTATTTT. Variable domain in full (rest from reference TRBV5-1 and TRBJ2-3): KAGVTQTPRYLIKTRGQQVTLSCSPISGHRSVSWYQQTPGQGLQFLFEYFSETQRNKGNFPGRFSGRQFSNSRSEMNVSTLELGDSALYLCASSLGREGDTQYFGPGTRLTVL.

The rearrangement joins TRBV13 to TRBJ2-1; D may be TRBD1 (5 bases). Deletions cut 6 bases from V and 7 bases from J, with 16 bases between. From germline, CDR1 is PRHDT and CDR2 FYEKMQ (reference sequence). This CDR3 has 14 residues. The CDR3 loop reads CASSYRGRANEQFF. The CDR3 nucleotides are TGTGCCAGCAGTTATAGAGGCAGGGCAAATGAGCAGTTCTTC.

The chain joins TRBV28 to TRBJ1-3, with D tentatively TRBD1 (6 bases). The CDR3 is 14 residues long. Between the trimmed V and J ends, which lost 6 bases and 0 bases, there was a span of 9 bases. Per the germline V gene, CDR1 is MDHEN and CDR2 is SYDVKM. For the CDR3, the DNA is TGTGCCAGCAGAGGGGGGGGCTCTGGAAACACCATATATTTT. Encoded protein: CASRGGGSGNTIYF.

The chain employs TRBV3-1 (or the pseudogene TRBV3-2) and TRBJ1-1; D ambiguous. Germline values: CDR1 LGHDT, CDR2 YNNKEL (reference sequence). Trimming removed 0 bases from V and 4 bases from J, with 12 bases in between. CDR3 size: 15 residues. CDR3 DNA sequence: TGTGCCAGCAGCCAAGATGTCGGGGTAATCACTGAAGCTTTCTTT. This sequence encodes CASSQDVGVITEAFF.

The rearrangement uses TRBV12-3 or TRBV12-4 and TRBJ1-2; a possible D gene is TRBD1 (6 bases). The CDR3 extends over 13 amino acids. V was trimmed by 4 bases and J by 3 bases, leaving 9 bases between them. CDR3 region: CASSSRGHYGYTF. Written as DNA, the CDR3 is TGTGCCAGCAGTTCCAGGGGACACTATGGCTACACCTTC.

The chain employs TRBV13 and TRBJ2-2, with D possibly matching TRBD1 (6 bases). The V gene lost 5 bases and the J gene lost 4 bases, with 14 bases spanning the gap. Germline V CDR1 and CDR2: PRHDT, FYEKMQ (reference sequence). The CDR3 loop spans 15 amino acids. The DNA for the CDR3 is TGTGCCAGCAGCATTCCAGGGGCGGGCACCGGGGAGCTGTTTTTT. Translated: CASSIPGAGTGELFF.

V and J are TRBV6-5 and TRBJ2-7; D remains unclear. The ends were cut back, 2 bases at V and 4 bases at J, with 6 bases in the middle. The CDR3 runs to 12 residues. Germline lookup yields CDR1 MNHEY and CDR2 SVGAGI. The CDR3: CASSYTGYEQYF. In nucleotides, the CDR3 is TGTGCCAGCAGTTACACCGGGTACGAGCAGTACTTC.

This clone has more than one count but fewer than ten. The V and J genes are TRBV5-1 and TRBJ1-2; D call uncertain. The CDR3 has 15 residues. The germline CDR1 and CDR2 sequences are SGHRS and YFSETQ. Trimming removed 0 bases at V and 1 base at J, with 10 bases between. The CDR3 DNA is TGCGCCAGCAGCTTGGGAGACTACGGTAACTATGGCTACACCTTC. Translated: CASSLGDYGNYGYTF.